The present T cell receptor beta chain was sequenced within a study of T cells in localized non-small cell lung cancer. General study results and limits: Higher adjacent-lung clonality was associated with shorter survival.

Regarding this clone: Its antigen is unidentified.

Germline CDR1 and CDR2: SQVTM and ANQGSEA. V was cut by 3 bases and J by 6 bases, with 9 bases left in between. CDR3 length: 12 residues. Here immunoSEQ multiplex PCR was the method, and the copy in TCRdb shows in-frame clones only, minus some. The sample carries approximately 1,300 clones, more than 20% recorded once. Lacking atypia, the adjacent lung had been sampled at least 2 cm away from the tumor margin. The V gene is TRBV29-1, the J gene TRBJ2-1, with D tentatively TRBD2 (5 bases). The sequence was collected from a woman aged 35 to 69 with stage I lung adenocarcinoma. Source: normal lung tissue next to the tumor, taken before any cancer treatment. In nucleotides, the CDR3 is TGCAGCGTTGACTTCCTAGCCAATGAGCAGTTCTTC. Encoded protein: CSVDFLANEQFF.